This T cell receptor beta chain originates from a study of human T cells and chemical hapten exposure. TCRdb re-analysed the RACE reads in MiXCR, keeping a single row per CDR3 protein. The table has more than 250,000 distinct CDR3 sequences, 7.5% to 8% seen once. In germline, CDR1 is MNHNY, CDR2 SVGAGI (reference sequence). The CDR3 runs 18 residues. With V trimmed by 7 bases and J by 5 bases, 16 bases remained unmatched. This clonotype was recorded a few times. Regarding time point: pre-sensitization, week 0. Documented treatment: therapeutic diphenylcyclopropenone sensitization with weekly scalp DPC.

This receptor was identified in a man between 18 and 29 years old with alopecia areata. Some clones in this sample may be carry-over from other donors' samples. Sequencing was performed on whole blood, taken in connection with sensitization to the hapten diphenylcyclopropenone (DPC). This chain joins TRBV6-6 and TRBJ2-1, with 11 bases lining up with TRBD2. Here the CDR3 reads CASNPRLAGGPANNEQFF. The CDR3 DNA reads as TGTGCCAGCAATCCCCGCCTAGCGGGGGGACCCGCCAACAATGAGCAGTTCTTC.